Each of the 10 T cell receptor beta chains below was sequenced from the same sample in a study of T-cell reconstitution after alpha-beta-depleted transplantation in children. The authors prepared the TCRbeta library with unique molecular identifiers. TCRdb reanalysed the PCR reads using MiXCR and keeps one entry per CDR3 protein. The top ten hold roughly a tenth of the sample, which has hundreds of thousands of distinct CDR3 sequences, around 9.6% seen once. The sample consisted of PBMCs from the stem cell graft donor, taken from the stem cell graft. These TCRs come from a human donor who donated a stem cell graft to a child with SCID.

This sequence joins TRBV5-1 and TRBJ2-7; TRBD1 aligns across 7 bases. Germline assignment: CDR1 SGHRS and CDR2 YFSETQ. This CDR3 has 16 amino acids. V lost 4 bases and J lost 0; bases outside the gene matches: 10. The CDR3 DNA is TGCGCCAGCAGCGAACCCACAGGGGCCCGCTCCTACGAGCAGTACTTC. It translates to CASSEPTGARSYEQYF.

Points on this clonotype: The junction and the germline gene differ at one end; a read error may be behind it. This chain connects TRBV20-1 to TRBJ2-3; a weak D match, TRBD2 (6 bases). CDR1 and CDR2 from the germline V gene are DFQATT and SNEGSKA (reference sequence). This CDR3 region has 16 residues. The CDR3 spells CCARVPGGGTADTQYF. In DNA, the CDR3 is TGCTGTGCTAGAGTCCCCGGTGGTGGGACTGCAGATACGCAGTATTTT.

The rearrangement links TRBV19 to TRBJ2-3; TRBD1 agrees at 10 bases. J lost 14 bases, V lost 4 bases, and 6 bases had no gene match. Germline CDR1 is LNHDA and CDR2 is SQIVND (reference sequence). The CDR3 is 12 residues long. The CDR3 here is CASSTRQGAVYF. CDR3 nucleotides: TGTGCCAGTAGTACCAGACAGGGGGCGGTGTATTTT.

The chain combines TRBV9 with TRBJ2-3; 7 positions agree with TRBD1. V gave up 3 bases and J gave up 1 base; unmatched junction bases: 5. This CDR3 is built from 15 residues. Germline-derived CDR1 and CDR2 are SGDLS and YYNGEE. CDR3: CASSARDSGTDTQYF. The DNA for the CDR3 is TGTGCCAGCAGCGCCCGGGACAGTGGCACAGATACGCAGTATTTT.

A note on this clonotype: Compared with germline, one end of the junction differs, possibly owing to a read error. The chain employs TRBV4-2 and TRBJ2-2, with D perhaps given as TRBD1 or TRBD2 (6 bases each). Germline loops: CDR1 LGHNA, CDR2 YNFKEQ. This CDR3 spans 17 amino acids. The DNA of the CDR3 is TGTGCCAGCAGCCAAGAAATGGCGTGGGGGCGGGACGGGGATCTGTTTTTT. Translated, it gives CASSQEMAWGRDGDLFF.

This clonotype was observed a few times. CDR3 sequence (DNA): TGTGCCAGCAAAAGGGAGAGGGAGACAGATACGCAGTATTTT. This gives the protein CASKRERETDTQYF. The rearrangement uses TRBV12-3 or TRBV12-4 and TRBJ2-3; D is perhaps TRBD2 (5 bases). There are 14 residues in the CDR3. V was trimmed by 7 bases and J by 3 bases, leaving 14 bases between them.

This clonotype was observed many times. The J gene is TRBJ2-1, the V gene TRBV15, with a possible D match to TRBD1 (6 bases). V dropped 2 bases and J dropped 3 bases, with 11 bases sitting between them. CDR1 LNHNV and CDR2 YYDKDF come from the germline V gene (reference sequence). CDR3 length equals 15 residues. The DNA for the CDR3 is TGTGCCACCAGCAGAAAGACAGGAAACTACAATGAGCAGTTCTTC. Protein product: CATSRKTGNYNEQFF.

This clonotype appeared a few times. The chain has TRBV6-1 and TRBJ2-5, with TRBD1 identical over 8 bases. This CDR3 comprises 14 residues. The V gene end was trimmed by 8 bases and the J gene end by 4 bases; junction bases not matched to a gene: 9. Germline V gives CDR1 MNHNS, CDR2 SASEGT. The CDR3: CASRQGRGRETQYF. The CDR3 DNA sequence: TGTGCCAGCCGACAGGGGCGAGGGAGAGAGACCCAGTACTTC.

This clonotype was picked up many times. The genes are TRBV20-1 and TRBJ2-5; TRBD1 matches at 11 bases. The CDR3 runs 16 residues. Germline lookup yields CDR1 DFQATT and CDR2 SNEGSKA (reference sequence). V was pared by 1 base and J by 5 bases, with 9 bases of the junction left unmatched. In DNA form, the CDR3 reads TGCAGTGCTAGAGGCGGGCTGGACAGGGGGCGGGAGACCCAGTACTTC. Protein product: CSARGGLDRGRETQYF.

The chain carries TRBV7-8 and TRBJ2-7; maybe TRBD2 (5 bases). There are 13 residues in the CDR3. V shed 7 bases and J shed 6 bases, with 16 bases lying between them. Germline V CDR1 and CDR2: SGHVS, FQNEAQ. CDR3 sequence reads: CASTLDGGLEQYF. The CDR3 DNA reads TGTGCCAGCACCCTGGACGGAGGCCTCGAGCAGTACTTC. The full variable domain, completed using reference TRBV7-8 and TRBJ2-7, is GAGVSQSPRYKVAKRGQDVALRCDPISGHVSLFWYQQALGQGPEFLTYFQNEAQLDKSGLPSDRFFAERPEGSVSTLKIQRTQQEDSAVYLCASTLDGGLEQYFGPGTRLTVT.